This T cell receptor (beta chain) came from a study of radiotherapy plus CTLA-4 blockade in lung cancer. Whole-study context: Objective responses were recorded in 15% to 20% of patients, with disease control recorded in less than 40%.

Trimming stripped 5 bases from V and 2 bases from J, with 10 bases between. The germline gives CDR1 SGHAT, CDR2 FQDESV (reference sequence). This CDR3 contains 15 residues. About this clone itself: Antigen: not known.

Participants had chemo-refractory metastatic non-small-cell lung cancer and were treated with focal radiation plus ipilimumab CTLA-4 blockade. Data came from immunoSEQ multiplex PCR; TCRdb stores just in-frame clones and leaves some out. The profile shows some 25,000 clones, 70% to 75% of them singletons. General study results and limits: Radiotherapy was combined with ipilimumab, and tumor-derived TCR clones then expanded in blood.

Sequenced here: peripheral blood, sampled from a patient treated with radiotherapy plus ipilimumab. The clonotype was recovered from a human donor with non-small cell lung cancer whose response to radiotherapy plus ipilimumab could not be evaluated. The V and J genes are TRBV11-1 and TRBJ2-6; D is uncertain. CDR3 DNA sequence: TGTGCCAGCAGCCCGGTAGAGGCTGGGGCCAACGTCCTGACTTTC. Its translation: CASSPVEAGANVLTF. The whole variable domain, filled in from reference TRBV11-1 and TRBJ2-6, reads EAEVAQSPRYKITEKSQAVAFWCDPISGHATLYWYRQILGQGPELLVQFQDESVVDDSQLPKDRFSAERLKGVDSTLKIQPAELGDSAMYLCASSPVEAGANVLTFGAGSRLTVL.